This TCR beta chain is drawn from a study of blood T cell repertoires in COVID-19. Study details: Some COVID-19 samples were acute and others convalescent; all came from the United States, Italy and Spain. T cells, B-cell-depleted T cells, or PBMCs supplied cDNA or gDNA.

Profiled with immunoSEQ multiplex PCR; TCRdb holds only in-frame clones, not every one. Of under 450,000 clones in the sample, over 65% are singletons; the top ten hold around 1.1%. Germline lookup yields CDR1 LNHDA and CDR2 SQIVND (reference sequence). Trimming at V came to 3 bases and at J to 8 bases, leaving 15 bases not matched to a gene. This CDR3 comprises 16 residues. The chain links TRBV19 to TRBJ1-2; 7 positions agree with TRBD1. The source of this sequence is a human donor with acute or convalescent COVID-19. The donor label of this sample is uncertain. The specimen sequenced was peripheral blood. The CDR3 loop reads CASSIPGGNPSRGYTF. The DNA of the CDR3 is TGTGCCAGTAGTATTCCAGGGGGAAATCCTAGCCGAGGCTACACCTTC.